This entry is about one T cell receptor beta chain. The CDR3 length is 13 residues. V shed 4 bases, J shed 8 bases, and the junction held 8 bases outside the gene matches. Germline V CDR1 and CDR2: GTSNPN, SVGIG (reference sequence). These data are taken from a study of tumor-infiltrating lymphocytes in primary liver carcinoma. In the study overall: Patients, male and female, were 30 to 69 years old. The study reported T1-T3 N0M0 tumors spanning 4.2 to 10 cm. Roughly 3.5 to 7.13 million productive TCRbeta reads were obtained per sample, with similar numbers across tissue types.

Starting material of roughly 550 ng total RNA yielded TCR beta cDNA via a constant-region primer. Libraries of TCR beta came from three nested multiplex PCR rounds with slightly modified ARM-PCR. TRBV1-TRBV30 forward primers and a C-beta reverse primer were used in the first two PCR rounds, which each ran for ten to eleven cycles. TCRdb itself ran the multiplex PCR reads through MiXCR, one entry per CDR3 protein. This table holds 180,000 or so distinct CDR3 sequences, about 60% found once. Alongside blood RNA obtained from unsorted whole blood, germline DNA was also extracted. This clonotype originated in a man aged 40-55 years with primary liver carcinoma and hepatitis B virus infection. Sequencing input: peripheral blood. The chain is built from TRBV30 and TRBJ1-2; 9 bases match TRBD1. CDR3 DNA: TGTGCCTGGAACCAGGGACAGGGAGACGGCTACACCTTC. It translates to CAWNQGQGDGYTF.